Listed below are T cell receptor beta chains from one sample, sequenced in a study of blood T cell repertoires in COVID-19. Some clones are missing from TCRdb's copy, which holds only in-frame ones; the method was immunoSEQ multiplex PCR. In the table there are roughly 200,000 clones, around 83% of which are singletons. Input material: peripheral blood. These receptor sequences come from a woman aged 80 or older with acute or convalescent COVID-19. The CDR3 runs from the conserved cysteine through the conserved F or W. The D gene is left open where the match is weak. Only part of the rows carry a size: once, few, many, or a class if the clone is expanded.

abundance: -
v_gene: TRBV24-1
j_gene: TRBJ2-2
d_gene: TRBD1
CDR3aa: CATSDGGQGLLPGELFF
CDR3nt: TGTGCCACCAGTGATGGGGGACAGGGACTCCTACCGGGGGAGCTGTTTTTT

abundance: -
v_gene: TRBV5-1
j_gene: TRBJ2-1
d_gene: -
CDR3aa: CASSPLSAAYNEQFF
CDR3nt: TGCGCCAGCAGCCCCCTGAGTGCGGCTTACAATGAGCAGTTCTTC

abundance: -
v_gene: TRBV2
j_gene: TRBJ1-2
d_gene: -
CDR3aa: CASRAGTTYGYTF
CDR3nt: TGTGCCAGCAGGGCCGGGACAACCTATGGCTACACCTTC

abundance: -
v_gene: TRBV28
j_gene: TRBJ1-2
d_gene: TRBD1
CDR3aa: CASSPGQVFYGYTF
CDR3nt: TGTGCCAGCAGCCCGGGACAGGTGTTCTATGGCTACACCTTC

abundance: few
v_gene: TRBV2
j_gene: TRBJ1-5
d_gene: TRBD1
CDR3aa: CASSDTQGAGQPQHF
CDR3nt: TGTGCCAGCAGTGACACACAGGGGGCCGGTCAGCCCCAGCATTTT

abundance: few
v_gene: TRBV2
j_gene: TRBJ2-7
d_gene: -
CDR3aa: CASSRSYEQYF
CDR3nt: TGTGCCAGCAGTCGGAGCTACGAGCAGTACTTC

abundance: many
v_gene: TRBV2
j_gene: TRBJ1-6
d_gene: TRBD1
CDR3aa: CASRGTGTDNSPLHF
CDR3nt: TGTGCCAGCAGGGGCACCGGGACAGATAATTCACCCCTCCACTTT

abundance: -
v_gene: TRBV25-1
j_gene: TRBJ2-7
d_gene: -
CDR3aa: CASSDRTGTYEQYF
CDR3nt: TGTGCCAGCAGTGATCGCACAGGGACCTACGAGCAGTACTTC

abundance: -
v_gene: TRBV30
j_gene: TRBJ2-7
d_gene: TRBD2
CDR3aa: CAWSWSGGGEQYF
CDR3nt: TGTGCCTGGAGTTGGTCGGGAGGGGGAGAGCAGTACTTC

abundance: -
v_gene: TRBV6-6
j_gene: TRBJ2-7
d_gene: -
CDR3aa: CASRDQDITYEQYF
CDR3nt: TGTGCCAGCAGAGACCAGGACATAACCTACGAGCAGTACTTC

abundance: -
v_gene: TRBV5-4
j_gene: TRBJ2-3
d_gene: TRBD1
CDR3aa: CASSLGPGTGGADTQYF
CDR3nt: TGTGCCAGCAGCTTGGGCCCCGGGACAGGGGGCGCAGATACGCAGTATTTT

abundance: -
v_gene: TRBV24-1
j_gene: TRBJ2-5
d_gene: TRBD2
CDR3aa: CATSDPTIRQRENHLGETQYF
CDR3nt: TGTGCCACCAGTGATCCCACCATCAGGCAGCGGGAGAACCACCTTGGGGAGACCCAGTACTTC

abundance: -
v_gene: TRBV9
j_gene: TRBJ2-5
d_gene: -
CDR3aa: CASSVEELGETQYF
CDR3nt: TGTGCCAGCAGCGTAGAGGAGCTTGGGGAGACCCAGTACTTC

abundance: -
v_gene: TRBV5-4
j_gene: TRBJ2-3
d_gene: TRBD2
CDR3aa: CASSLASGRAKDTQYF
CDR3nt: TGTGCCAGCAGCTTGGCTAGCGGGAGGGCCAAAGATACGCAGTATTTT

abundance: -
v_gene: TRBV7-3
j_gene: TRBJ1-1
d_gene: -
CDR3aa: CASSFRENTEAFF
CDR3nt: TGTGCCAGCAGCTTTCGGGAGAACACTGAAGCTTTCTTT

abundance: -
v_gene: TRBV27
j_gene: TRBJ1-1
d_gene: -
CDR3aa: CASSSRGQNTEAFF
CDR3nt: TGTGCCAGCAGTAGTCGGGGACAGAACACTGAAGCTTTCTTT

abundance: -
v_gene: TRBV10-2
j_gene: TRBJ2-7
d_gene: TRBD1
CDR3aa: CASSWTGGGSYEQYF
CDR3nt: TGCGCCAGCAGTTGGACAGGCGGAGGCTCCTACGAGCAGTACTTC

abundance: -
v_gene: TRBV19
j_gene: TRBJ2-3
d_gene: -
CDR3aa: CASSIYKGTPRTDTQYF
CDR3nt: TGTGCCAGTAGTATTTATAAGGGGACTCCTCGCACAGATACGCAGTATTTT